A single sample is the source of the 19 T cell receptor beta chains below, sequenced in a study of control samples from healthy donors and cancer patients. The method was immunoSEQ multiplex PCR; TCRdb's version includes in-frame clones alone and lacks a portion of them. The data contain 130,000 or so clones, roughly 94% of them singletons. The sequenced sample consisted of PBMCs. The receptors derive from a man in his 60s with colorectal cancer.

This chain joins TRBV27 and TRBJ2-3, with TRBD2 matching over 13 bases. The V and J ends lost 4 bases and 2 bases, in that order; junction bases with no gene match: 6. Per germline, CDR1 MNHEY and CDR2 SMNVEV (reference sequence). The CDR3 runs 17 residues. The CDR3 coding sequence is TGTGCCAGCAGTTCCTTGACTAGCGGGGGGCTCACAGATACGCAGTATTTT. The encoded protein is CASSSLTSGGLTDTQYF.

This chain connects TRBV6-5 to TRBJ1-1; D gene ambiguous. CDR1 and CDR2 from the germline V gene are MNHEY and SVGAGI. This CDR3 spans 13 amino acids. The V gene lost 7 bases and the J gene lost 8 bases, with 17 bases spanning the gap. In nucleotides, the CDR3 is TGTGCCAGCACCCGAGCCGGGCAGACGGAAGCTTTCTTT. Protein: CASTRAGQTEAFF.

This chain joins TRBV5-4 and TRBJ1-1, with 8 bases fitting TRBD1. The J segment lost 5 bases and the V segment lost 1 base, leaving 7 bases of the junction unmatched. There are 15 residues in the CDR3. CDR1 SGHNT and CDR2 YYREEE come from the germline V gene (reference sequence). CDR3 in DNA: TGTGCCAGCAGCTTGACCCGACAGGGGAATACTGAAGCTTTCTTT. Encoded protein: CASSLTRQGNTEAFF.

V is TRBV12-3 or TRBV12-4 and J is TRBJ2-7, with D perhaps given as TRBD1 or TRBD2 (5 bases each). The CDR3 contains 12 residues. V was trimmed by 5 bases and J by 12 bases, leaving 17 bases between them. Here the CDR3 DNA reads TGTGCCAGCAGTCCCACTAGGGGTCTTGGGTACTTC. It is translated as CASSPTRGLGYF.

The V gene is TRBV12-3 or TRBV12-4, the J gene TRBJ2-3, with D possibly TRBD1 on 6 matching bases. The CDR3 covers 13 residues. The germline V and J ends were trimmed by 6 bases and 4 bases, with 11 bases remaining between them. DNA for the CDR3: TGTGCCAGCAGCCGGGACACCGCAGATACGCAGTATTTT. Protein product: CASSRDTADTQYF.

This rearrangement joins TRBV6-5 to TRBJ1-1; 7 nucleotides line up with TRBD1. The V gene end was trimmed by 7 bases and the J gene end by 4 bases; junction bases not matched to a gene: 9. Germline V lookup: CDR1 MNHEY, CDR2 SVGAGI. This CDR3 has 14 residues. CDR3 residues: CASTRGEVSTEAFF. Here the CDR3 DNA reads TGTGCCAGCACCAGGGGGGAAGTGAGCACTGAAGCTTTCTTT.

V and J are TRBV10-3 and TRBJ2-1, with D uncertain. The CDR3 runs to 17 residues. Trimming cost V 2 bases and J 1 base, with 15 bases left between them. The germline gives CDR1 ENHRY, CDR2 SYGVKD. For the CDR3, the DNA is TGTGCCATCAGTGAGCCAAGCGCTGAGCCATCCTACAATGAGCAGTTCTTC. Its protein product is CAISEPSAEPSYNEQFF.

The J gene is TRBJ2-1, the V gene TRBV6-5; D might be TRBD2 (6 bases). The CDR3 has 15 residues. CDR1 and CDR2 from the germline V gene are MNHEY and SVGAGI. V was clipped by 0 bases and J by 8 bases, with 14 bases between them. CDR3 bases: TGTGCCAGCAGTTACTCGAGCACAGCGGGCCATGAGCAGTTCTTC. As protein: CASSYSSTAGHEQFF.

The chain uses TRBV6-2 or TRBV6-3 and TRBJ1-5, with 7 bases fitting TRBD1. CDR3 length equals 14 residues. The ends lost 4 bases at V and 7 bases at J; junction bases unmatched: 7. CDR1 MNHEY and CDR2 SVGEGT come from the germline V gene. CDR3 bases: TGTGCCAGCAGTTCAGGGGGATACCAACAGCCCCAGCATTTT. This gives the protein CASSSGGYQQPQHF.

The chain links TRBV6-1 to TRBJ1-6; D not certain. V lost 0 bases to trimming and J lost 14 bases, with 20 bases between them. Germline V CDR1 and CDR2: MNHNS, SASEGT. This CDR3 is 16 amino acids long. The CDR3 DNA is TGTGCCAGCAGTGAAGCCCTTCGTAGGCCCGACGAATCCCTCCACTTT. Its translation: CASSEALRRPDESLHF.

The CDR3 is CAISDLAGDTGELFF. CDR3 coding DNA: TGTGCCATCAGTGATTTAGCCGGCGACACCGGGGAGCTGTTTTTT. The chain couples TRBV10-3 to TRBJ2-2; the D is unclear. Trimming took 3 bases from V and 3 from J, leaving 11 bases between them. The V gene's germline CDR1 is ENHRY and CDR2 SYGVKD. This CDR3 has 15 residues.

V and J are TRBV10-3 and TRBJ1-6; D call uncertain. Looked up from germline, CDR1 is ENHRY and CDR2 is SYGVKD. Trimming stripped 2 bases from V and 4 bases from J, with 6 bases between. The CDR3 sequence is 14 residues long. CDR3 in amino acids: CAISEGSYNSPLHF. DNA of the CDR3: TGTGCCATCAGTGAGGGAAGTTATAATTCACCCCTCCACTTT.

The CDR3 protein is CASSQVRTGGYEQYF. The CDR3 DNA is TGCGCCAGCAGCCAAGTTCGGACAGGGGGCTACGAGCAGTACTTC. The chain recombines TRBV4-1 with TRBJ2-7; 10 bases are a match to TRBD1. This CDR3 is built from 15 residues. V lost 1 base to trimming and J lost 3 bases; unmatched junction nucleotides: 3. The germline CDR1 and CDR2 sequences are MGHRA and YSYEKL.

V and J are TRBV19 and TRBJ1-4; a weak D match, TRBD1 (5 bases). This CDR3 has 17 amino acids. The V gene lost 5 bases and the J gene lost 4 bases, with 20 bases spanning the gap. Germline CDR1 is LNHDA and CDR2 is SQIVND (reference sequence). Written as DNA, the CDR3 is TGTGCCAGTAGTCTCGAGGGCTGGGGCCGGAGTAATGAAAAACTGTTTTTT. As protein: CASSLEGWGRSNEKLFF.

The rearrangement joins TRBV19 to TRBJ2-3, with TRBD2 as a possible D gene (6 bases). V lost 3 bases and J 3 bases, leaving 10 bases between the germline ends. The CDR3 runs 14 residues. Germline assignment: CDR1 LNHDA and CDR2 SQIVND (reference sequence). CDR3 in amino acids: CASSMEEGTDTQYF. DNA for the CDR3: TGTGCCAGTAGTATGGAGGAGGGGACAGATACGCAGTATTTT.

The chain joins TRBV23-1 to TRBJ2-7, with D possibly matching TRBD1 (5 bases). TRBV23-1 counts as an open reading frame of uncertain function. CDR3 length: 17 residues. Trimming removed 2 bases from V and 2 bases from J, with 19 bases in between. The CDR3: CASSQRHSQGFTYEQYF. The CDR3 DNA is TGCGCCAGCAGTCAACGTCACAGCCAGGGATTTACCTACGAGCAGTACTTC.

V gene TRBV9 combines with J gene TRBJ1-2; 7 positions agree with TRBD1. V was pared by 7 bases and J by 2 bases, with 17 bases of the junction left unmatched. Germline CDR1 reads SGDLS; CDR2 reads YYNGEE. The CDR3 sequence is 17 residues long. The CDR3 bases are TGTGCCAGCCGTAAGGGGGGCGGGACAGCTTTAAACTATGGCTACACCTTC. Translated: CASRKGGGTALNYGYTF.

This chain links TRBV25-1 with TRBJ1-4; a weak D match, TRBD1 (6 bases). Germline V lookup: CDR1 MGHDK, CDR2 SYGVNS. V lost 1 base and J lost 8, with 14 bases in between. The CDR3 contains 15 residues. The CDR3 spells CASSELGGRGEKLFF. For the CDR3, the DNA is TGTGCCAGCAGTGAATTAGGGGGACGGGGCGAAAAACTGTTTTTT. The variable domain in full, completed from reference TRBV25-1 and TRBJ1-4, reads EADIYQTPRYLVIGTGKKITLECSQTMGHDKMYWYQQDPGMELHLIHYSYGVNSTEKGDLSSESTVSRIRTEHFPLTLESARPSHTSQYLCASSELGGRGEKLFFGSGTQLSVL.

The chain joins TRBV24-1 to TRBJ1-5; perhaps TRBD1 as D (5 bases). V was pared by 4 bases and J by 0 bases, with 6 bases between. This CDR3 spans 14 amino acids. In germline, CDR1 is KGHDR, CDR2 SFDVKD. CDR3 bases: TGTGCCACCAGTGAGCAGGGTAGCAATCAGCCCCAGCATTTT. This sequence encodes CATSEQGSNQPQHF.